This T cell receptor (beta chain) was documented in a study of regulatory T cells in long-lasting Graves disease. V was pared by 0 bases and J by 0 bases, with 6 bases between. The CDR3 contains 13 residues. CDR1 is SQVTM, CDR2 ANQGSEA, per germline. Described time point: newly diagnosed GD, antithyroid drugs for less than 3 months. The TCR library was prepared using RNA isolated from PBMCs. With iRepertoire HTBI primers and Arm-PCR of CDR3 regions, TCR beta libraries were built. TCRdb called the multiplex PCR reads again in MiXCR, with one record for every CDR3 protein. The sample includes about 430,000 distinct CDR3 sequences, approximately 15% seen only once; the top ten take approximately 7.6%. The sample holds many counts of this clonotype. These data also formed part of another study, on T cells in Graves' hyperthyroidism and ophthalmopathy.

The chain recombines TRBV29-1 with TRBJ2-7; D gene uncertain. The receptor was isolated from a woman in her thirties or forties with Graves disease. This material consisted of peripheral blood mononuclear cells (PBMCs), taken at new diagnosis, from a patient treated with antithyroid drugs. CDR3: CSVEERSSYEQYF. CDR3 nucleotide sequence: TGCAGCGTTGAAGAACGGAGCTCCTACGAGCAGTACTTC.